A selection of T cell receptor beta chains follows, all from one sample in a study of OX40 agonist ivuxolimab in advanced cancers. Assay used: immunoSEQ multiplex PCR; TCRdb lists only in-frame clones, some missing. In the table there are 14,000 or so clones, roughly 60% of which are singletons. The sequencing used CD4+ or CD8+ T cells sorted from blood, collected in a trial of the OX40 agonist ivuxolimab. Receptors were obtained from an adult with an advanced solid tumor such as melanoma, head and neck, liver or kidney cancer. The conserved cysteine and the conserved F or W are not part of the CDR3 here. A D gene is named only where the DNA matches it firmly. Clone size is stated in some rows and not others, as once, few, many or a class when expanded.

CDR3	length	V	size	J	D
SVAEDTGELF	10	TRBV29-1	few	TRBJ2-2	-
ASSFGQGYEQY	11	TRBV7-3	once	TRBJ2-7	TRBD1
ASSGWGGHKNNEQF	14	TRBV5-1	-	TRBJ2-1	TRBD2
ASSVFDRGNRENTIY	15	TRBV9	-	TRBJ1-3	-
ASSLGGGFPGNTIY	14	TRBV11-3	-	TRBJ1-3	-
ASRPGLAGGLGNEQF	15	TRBV5-1	-	TRBJ2-1	TRBD2
ASSGGSYEQY	10	TRBV5-1	-	TRBJ2-7	-
ASSPGQNTGELF	12	TRBV27	-	TRBJ2-2	-
ASGSITEQGESGYT	14	TRBV19	-	TRBJ1-2	-
SARTSGGYEQY	11	TRBV29-1	-	TRBJ2-7	TRBD2
AAGRGATYEQY	11	TRBV6-1	-	TRBJ2-7	-
ASSLWAYEQY	10	TRBV7-9	-	TRBJ2-7	-
ASRDRALYEQY	11	TRBV2	-	TRBJ2-7	TRBD1
AISEDEGQPQH	11	TRBV10-3	-	TRBJ1-5	-
ASSEGTSGYNEQF	13	TRBV6-1	medium-sized	TRBJ2-1	TRBD2
ASSLERGYEQY	11	TRBV11-3	-	TRBJ2-7	-
ASSVPQGAQYEQY	13	TRBV9	-	TRBJ2-7	TRBD1
ASSVGGLAIGETQY	14	TRBV9	-	TRBJ2-5	-
ASSREGGGADNEQF	14	TRBV4-2	-	TRBJ2-1	-
ASSSYERQGSYGYT	14	TRBV28	-	TRBJ1-2	TRBD1
ATAGISYEQY	10	TRBV10-3	few	TRBJ2-7	-
ASSGGSSYEQY	11	TRBV7-2	-	TRBJ2-7	-
ASSLTSFPYEQY	12	TRBV7-9	-	TRBJ2-7	TRBD2
ASSIFGSGYNEQF	13	TRBV19	-	TRBJ2-1	-
ASSPLGTGSNQPQH	14	TRBV4-2	-	TRBJ1-5	TRBD1
ASSFGADTDTQY	12	TRBV13	few	TRBJ2-3	-
AISDQTTSYVQY	12	TRBV10-3	once	TRBJ2-7	-
ASSRTDRETDTQY	13	TRBV4-1	-	TRBJ2-3	TRBD1
ASSLVYGGELF	11	TRBV7-9	-	TRBJ2-2	-
ASSLDPGPYEQY	12	TRBV11-2	-	TRBJ2-7	-
SVDVDRGGHNEQF	13	TRBV29-1	-	TRBJ2-1	TRBD1
ASTGQASTNEKLF	13	TRBV23-1	few	TRBJ1-4	TRBD1
ASTPEGWAHEQF	12	TRBV27	-	TRBJ2-1	-
ASSAAAGREQY	11	TRBV10-1	medium-sized	TRBJ2-7	-
ASSQEEGASSYEQY	14	TRBV4-3	-	TRBJ2-7	-
ASSYFGPQETQY	12	TRBV6-6	few	TRBJ2-5	-
ASSAYREYGYT	11	TRBV13	-	TRBJ1-2	-
ASSSPSTLAGGPSPSSYNEQF	21	TRBV27	-	TRBJ2-1	TRBD2
ASSPRTGYEQY	11	TRBV27	-	TRBJ2-7	TRBD1
ASSPGTGVGDYEQY	14	TRBV11-2	-	TRBJ2-7	TRBD1
AISEFHRVGQPQH	13	TRBV10-3	few	TRBJ1-5	-
ASSPDSGGGQPQH	13	TRBV7-2	-	TRBJ1-5	-
AGSWGGQNYGYT	12	TRBV5-1	-	TRBJ1-2	-
ASSIGTGGYEQY	12	TRBV19	-	TRBJ2-7	TRBD1
ASSLGGGFIEAF	12	TRBV7-8	-	TRBJ1-1	-
ASSPQPPGGTGELF	14	TRBV4-1	-	TRBJ2-2	-
ASSPLHVLSYEQY	13	TRBV4-3	-	TRBJ2-7	-
ASSQTSVQETQY	12	TRBV7-9	-	TRBJ2-5	TRBD2
ASTRTGSYNSPLH	13	TRBV28	-	TRBJ1-6	TRBD1